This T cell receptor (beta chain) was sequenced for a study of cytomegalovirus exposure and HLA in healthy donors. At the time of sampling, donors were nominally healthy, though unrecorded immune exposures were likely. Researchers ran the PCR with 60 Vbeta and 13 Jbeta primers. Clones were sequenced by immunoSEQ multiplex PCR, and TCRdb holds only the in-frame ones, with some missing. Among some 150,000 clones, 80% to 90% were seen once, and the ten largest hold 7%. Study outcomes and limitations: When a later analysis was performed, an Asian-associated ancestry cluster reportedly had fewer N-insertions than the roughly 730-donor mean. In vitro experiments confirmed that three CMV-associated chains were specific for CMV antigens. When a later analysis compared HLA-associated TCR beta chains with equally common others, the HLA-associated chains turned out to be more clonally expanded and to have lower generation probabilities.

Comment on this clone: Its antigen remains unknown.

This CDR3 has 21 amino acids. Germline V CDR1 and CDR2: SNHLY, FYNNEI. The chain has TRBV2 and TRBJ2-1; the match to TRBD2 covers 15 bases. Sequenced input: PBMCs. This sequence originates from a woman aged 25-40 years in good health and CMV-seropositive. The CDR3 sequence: CAWGTSGGRNLTSSIHNEQFF. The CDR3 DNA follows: TGTGCATGGGGGACTAGCGGGGGGCGGAACCTTACCTCCTCGATCCACAATGAGCAGTTCTTC.